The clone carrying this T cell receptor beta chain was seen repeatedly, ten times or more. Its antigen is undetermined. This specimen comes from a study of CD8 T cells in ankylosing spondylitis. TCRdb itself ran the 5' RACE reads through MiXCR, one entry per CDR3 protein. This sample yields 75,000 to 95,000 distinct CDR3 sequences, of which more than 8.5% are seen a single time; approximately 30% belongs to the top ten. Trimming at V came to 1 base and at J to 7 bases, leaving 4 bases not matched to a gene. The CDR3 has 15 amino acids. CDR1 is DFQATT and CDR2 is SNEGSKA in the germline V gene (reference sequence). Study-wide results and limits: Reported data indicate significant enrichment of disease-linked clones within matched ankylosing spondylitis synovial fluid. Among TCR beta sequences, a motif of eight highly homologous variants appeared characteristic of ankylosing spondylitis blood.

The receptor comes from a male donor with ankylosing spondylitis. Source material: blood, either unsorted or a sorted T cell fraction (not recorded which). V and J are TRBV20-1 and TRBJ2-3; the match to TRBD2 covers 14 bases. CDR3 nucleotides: TGCAGTGCTAGAGGAGGGACTAGCGGGAGAAATACGCAGTATTTT. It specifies CSARGGTSGRNTQYF.